Presented here are 4 T cell receptor beta chains from one specimen sequenced in a study of blood T cell repertoires in COVID-19. Sequencing was performed with immunoSEQ multiplex PCR; in TCRdb, only in-frame clones are kept and a portion is missing. This repertoire shows 200,000 to 250,000 clones, 70% to 90% found once; its top ten account for about 2.9%. The sequencing input was peripheral blood. Receptors were obtained from a man in his fifties or sixties with acute or convalescent COVID-19.

This chain connects TRBV4-2 to TRBJ1-3; a possible D gene is TRBD1 (5 bases). With 3 bases removed from V and 1 base from J, the gap between germline ends came to 10 bases. CDR1 LGHNA and CDR2 YNFKEQ come from the germline V gene. This CDR3 comprises 15 residues. Here the CDR3 DNA reads TGTGCCAGCAGCCACCCTCGGGGGTCTGGAAACACCATATATTTT. Translating gives CASSHPRGSGNTIYF.

The V gene is TRBV6-6, the J gene TRBJ2-2, with 7 positions matching TRBD2. The CDR3 covers 14 residues. With 8 bases clipped from V and 3 bases from J, the junction kept 6 bases outside the gene matches. In germline, CDR1 is MNHNY, CDR2 SVGAGI (reference sequence). The DNA of the CDR3 is TGTGCCAGCCAAACTGCGGGGGACACCGGGGAGCTGTTTTTT. Translating it yields CASQTAGDTGELFF.

The chain has TRBV7-3 and TRBJ1-1; TRBD1 matches 9 bases. J gave up 5 bases and V 5 bases, and 9 bases lay outside the gene matches. From germline, CDR1 is SGHTA and CDR2 FQGTGA. This CDR3 spans 15 amino acids. The CDR3: CASSARQGGGTEAFF. The CDR3 nucleotides are TGTGCCAGCAGCGCTAGACAGGGGGGAGGAACTGAAGCTTTCTTT.

The rearrangement uses TRBV6-5 and TRBJ2-7; the D gene is possibly TRBD1 (5 bases). Per the germline V gene, CDR1 is MNHEY and CDR2 is SVGAGI. There are 13 residues in the CDR3. V gave up 5 bases and J gave up 3 bases, with 11 bases separating them. The CDR3 region has the DNA TGTGCCAGCAGTCAGACAGCCTACTACGAGCAGTACTTC. Translating it yields CASSQTAYYEQYF.